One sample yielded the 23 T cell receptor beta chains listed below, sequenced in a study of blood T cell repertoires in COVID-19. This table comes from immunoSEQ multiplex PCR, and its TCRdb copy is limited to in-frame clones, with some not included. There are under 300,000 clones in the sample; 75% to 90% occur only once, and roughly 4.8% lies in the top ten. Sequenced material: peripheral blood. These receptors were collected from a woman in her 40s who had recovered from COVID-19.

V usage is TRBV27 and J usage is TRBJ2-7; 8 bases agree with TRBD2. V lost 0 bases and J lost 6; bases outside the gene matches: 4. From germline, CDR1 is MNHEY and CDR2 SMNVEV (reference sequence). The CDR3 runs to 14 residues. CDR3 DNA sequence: TGTGCCAGCAGTTTATCTGCCGGGAGGGGCGAGCAGTACGTC. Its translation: CASSLSAGRGEQYV.

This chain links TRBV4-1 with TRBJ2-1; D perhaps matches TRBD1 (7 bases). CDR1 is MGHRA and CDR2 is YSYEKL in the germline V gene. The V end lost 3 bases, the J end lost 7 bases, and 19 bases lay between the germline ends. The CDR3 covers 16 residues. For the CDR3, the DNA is TGCGCCAGCAGCCAGCGGGGACAGAATGGCGTGAATGAGCAGTTCTTC. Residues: CASSQRGQNGVNEQFF.

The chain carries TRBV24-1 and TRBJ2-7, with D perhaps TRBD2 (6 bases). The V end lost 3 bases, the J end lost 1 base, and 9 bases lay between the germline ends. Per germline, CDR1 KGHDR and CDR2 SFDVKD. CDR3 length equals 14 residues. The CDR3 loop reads CATSDRGSSYEQYF. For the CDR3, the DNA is TGTGCCACCAGTGATCGGGGGAGTTCCTACGAGCAGTACTTC.

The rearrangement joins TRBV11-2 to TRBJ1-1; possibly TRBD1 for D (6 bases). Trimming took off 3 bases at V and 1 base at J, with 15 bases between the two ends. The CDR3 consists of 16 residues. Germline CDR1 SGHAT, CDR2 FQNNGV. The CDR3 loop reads CASSFPATGPNTEAFF. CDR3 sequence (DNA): TGTGCCAGCAGCTTTCCCGCCACAGGGCCGAACACTGAAGCTTTCTTT.

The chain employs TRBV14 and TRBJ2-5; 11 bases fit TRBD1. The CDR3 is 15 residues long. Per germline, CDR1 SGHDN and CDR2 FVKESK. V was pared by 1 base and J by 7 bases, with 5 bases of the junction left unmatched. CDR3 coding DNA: TGTGCCAGCAGCCAAGGGACAGGGGGCTTCGGGACCCAGTACTTC. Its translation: CASSQGTGGFGTQYF.

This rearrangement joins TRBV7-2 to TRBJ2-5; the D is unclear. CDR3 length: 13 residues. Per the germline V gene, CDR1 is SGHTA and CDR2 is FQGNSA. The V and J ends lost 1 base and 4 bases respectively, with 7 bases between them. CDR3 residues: CASSLVGRETQYF. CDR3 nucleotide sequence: TGTGCCAGCAGCTTAGTCGGTAGAGAGACCCAGTACTTC.

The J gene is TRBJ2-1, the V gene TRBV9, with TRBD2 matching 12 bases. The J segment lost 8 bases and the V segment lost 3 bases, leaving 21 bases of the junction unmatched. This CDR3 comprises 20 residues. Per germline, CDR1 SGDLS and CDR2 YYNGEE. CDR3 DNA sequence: TGTGCCAGCAGCGGATCCTTTTCTAGCGGGAGGGCCATGGGTAACTATGAGCAGTTCTTC. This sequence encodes CASSGSFSSGRAMGNYEQFF.

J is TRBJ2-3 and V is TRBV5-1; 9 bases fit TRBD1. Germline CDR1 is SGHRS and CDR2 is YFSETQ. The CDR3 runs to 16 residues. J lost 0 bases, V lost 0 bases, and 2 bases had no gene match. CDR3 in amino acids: CASSLEGTGSTDTQYF. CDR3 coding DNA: TGCGCCAGCAGCTTGGAGGGGACAGGGAGCACAGATACGCAGTATTTT.

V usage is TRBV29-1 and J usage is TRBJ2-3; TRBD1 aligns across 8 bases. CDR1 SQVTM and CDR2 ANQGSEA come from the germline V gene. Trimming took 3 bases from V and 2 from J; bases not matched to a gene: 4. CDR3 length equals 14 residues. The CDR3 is CSVDRTGFTDTQYF. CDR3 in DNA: TGCAGCGTTGACAGGACAGGGTTCACAGATACGCAGTATTTT.

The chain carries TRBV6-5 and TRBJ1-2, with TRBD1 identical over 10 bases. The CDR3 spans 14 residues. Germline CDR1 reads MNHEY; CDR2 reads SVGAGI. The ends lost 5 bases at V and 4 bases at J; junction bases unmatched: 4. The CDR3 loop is CASSPTGGAYGYTF. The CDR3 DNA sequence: TGTGCCAGCAGTCCGACAGGGGGCGCCTATGGCTACACCTTC.

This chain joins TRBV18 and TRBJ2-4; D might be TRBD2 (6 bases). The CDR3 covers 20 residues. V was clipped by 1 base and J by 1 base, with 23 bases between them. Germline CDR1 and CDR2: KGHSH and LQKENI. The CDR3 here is CASSPRRSGPGVSAKNIQYF. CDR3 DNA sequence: TGTGCCAGCTCACCACGGCGTTCAGGTCCGGGGGTGTCGGCCAAAAACATTCAGTACTTC.

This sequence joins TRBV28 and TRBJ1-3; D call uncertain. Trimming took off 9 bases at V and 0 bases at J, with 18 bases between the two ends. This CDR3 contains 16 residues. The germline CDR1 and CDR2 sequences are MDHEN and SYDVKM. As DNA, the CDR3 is TGTGCCAGACCAGACCCGACCAGAGGCTCTGGAAACACCATATATTTT. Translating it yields CARPDPTRGSGNTIYF.

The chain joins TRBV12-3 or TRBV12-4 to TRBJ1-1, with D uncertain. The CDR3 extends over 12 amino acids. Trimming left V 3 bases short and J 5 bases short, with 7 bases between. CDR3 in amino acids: CASSFGGTEAFF. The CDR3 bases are TGTGCCAGCAGTTTCGGAGGGACTGAAGCTTTCTTT.

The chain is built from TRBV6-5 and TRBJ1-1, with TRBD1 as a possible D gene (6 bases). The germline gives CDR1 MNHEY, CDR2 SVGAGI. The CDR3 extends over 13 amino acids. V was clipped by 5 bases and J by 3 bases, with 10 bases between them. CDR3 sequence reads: CASSNAGDTEAFF. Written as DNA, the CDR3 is TGTGCCAGCAGTAACGCAGGGGACACTGAAGCTTTCTTT.

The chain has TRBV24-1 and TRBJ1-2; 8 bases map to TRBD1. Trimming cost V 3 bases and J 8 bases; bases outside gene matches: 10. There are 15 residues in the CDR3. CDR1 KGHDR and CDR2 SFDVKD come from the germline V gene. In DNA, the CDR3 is TGTGCCACCAGTGATGAGGGACAGGCGGTTCGGGGCTACACCTTC. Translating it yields CATSDEGQAVRGYTF.

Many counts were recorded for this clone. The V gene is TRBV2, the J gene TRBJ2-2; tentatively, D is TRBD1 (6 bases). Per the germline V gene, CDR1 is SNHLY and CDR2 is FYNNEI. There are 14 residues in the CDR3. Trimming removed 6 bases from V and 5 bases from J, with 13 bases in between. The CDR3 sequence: CASREQGPTGELFF. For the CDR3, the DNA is TGTGCCAGCAGAGAACAGGGCCCGACCGGGGAGCTGTTTTTT.

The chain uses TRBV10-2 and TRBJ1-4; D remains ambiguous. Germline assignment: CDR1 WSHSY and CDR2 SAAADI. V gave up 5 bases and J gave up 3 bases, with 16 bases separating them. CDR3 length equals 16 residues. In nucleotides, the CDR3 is TGCGCCAGCAGTACCTCGTTCAGGCGCGCTAATGAAAAACTGTTTTTT. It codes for CASSTSFRRANEKLFF.

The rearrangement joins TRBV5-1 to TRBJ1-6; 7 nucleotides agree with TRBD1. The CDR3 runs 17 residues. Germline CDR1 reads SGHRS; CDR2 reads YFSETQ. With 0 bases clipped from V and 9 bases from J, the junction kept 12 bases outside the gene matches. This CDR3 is CASSLVRDSQRSSPLHF. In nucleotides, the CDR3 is TGCGCCAGCAGCTTGGTACGGGACAGTCAACGAAGTTCACCCCTCCACTTT. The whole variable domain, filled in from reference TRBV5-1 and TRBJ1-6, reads KAGVTQTPRYLIKTRGQQVTLSCSPISGHRSVSWYQQTPGQGLQFLFEYFSETQRNKGNFPGRFSGRQFSNSRSEMNVSTLELGDSALYLCASSLVRDSQRSSPLHFGNGTRLTVT.

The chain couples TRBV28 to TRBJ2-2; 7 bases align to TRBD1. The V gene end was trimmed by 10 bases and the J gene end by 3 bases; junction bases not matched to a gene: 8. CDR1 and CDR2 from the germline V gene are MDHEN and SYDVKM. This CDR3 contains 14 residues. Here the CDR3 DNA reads TGTGCCATCCCGGTCACAGGGGACACCGGGGAGCTGTTTTTT. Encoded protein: CAIPVTGDTGELFF.

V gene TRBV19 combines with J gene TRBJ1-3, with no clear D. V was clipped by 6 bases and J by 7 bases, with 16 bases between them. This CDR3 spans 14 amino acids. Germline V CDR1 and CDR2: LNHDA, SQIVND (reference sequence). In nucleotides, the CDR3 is TGTGCCAGTAGAAGAGGCGGCGCCCGTAACACCATATATTTT. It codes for CASRRGGARNTIYF. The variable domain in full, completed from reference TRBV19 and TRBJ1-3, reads DGGITQSPKYLFRKEGQNVTLSCEQNLNHDAMYWYRQDPGQGLRLIYYSQIVNDFQKGDIAEGYSVSREKKESFPLTVTSAQKNPTAFYLCASRRGGARNTIYFGEGSWLTVV.

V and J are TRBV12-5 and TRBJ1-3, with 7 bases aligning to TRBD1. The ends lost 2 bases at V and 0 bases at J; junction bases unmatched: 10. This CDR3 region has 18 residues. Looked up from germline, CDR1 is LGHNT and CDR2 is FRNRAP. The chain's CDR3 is CASGLIHRQGLSGNTIYF. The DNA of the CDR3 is TGTGCTAGTGGTTTGATACACCGACAGGGTCTCTCTGGAAACACCATATATTTT.

The CDR3 region has the DNA TGTGCCAGCAGCTTTGGCAGGGGGAACACTGAAGCTTTCTTT. Translation: CASSFGRGNTEAFF. The J gene is TRBJ1-1, the V gene TRBV11-2, with a possible D match to TRBD1 (6 bases). This CDR3 spans 14 amino acids. Germline lookup yields CDR1 SGHAT and CDR2 FQNNGV. V lost 3 bases to trimming and J lost 1 base, with 9 bases between them.

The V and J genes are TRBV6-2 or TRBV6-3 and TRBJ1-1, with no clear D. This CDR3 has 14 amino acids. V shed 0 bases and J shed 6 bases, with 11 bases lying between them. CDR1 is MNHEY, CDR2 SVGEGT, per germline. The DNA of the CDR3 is TGTGCCAGCAGTTACTCGAGGTCCGCTCCTGAAGCTTTCTTT. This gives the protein CASSYSRSAPEAFF.